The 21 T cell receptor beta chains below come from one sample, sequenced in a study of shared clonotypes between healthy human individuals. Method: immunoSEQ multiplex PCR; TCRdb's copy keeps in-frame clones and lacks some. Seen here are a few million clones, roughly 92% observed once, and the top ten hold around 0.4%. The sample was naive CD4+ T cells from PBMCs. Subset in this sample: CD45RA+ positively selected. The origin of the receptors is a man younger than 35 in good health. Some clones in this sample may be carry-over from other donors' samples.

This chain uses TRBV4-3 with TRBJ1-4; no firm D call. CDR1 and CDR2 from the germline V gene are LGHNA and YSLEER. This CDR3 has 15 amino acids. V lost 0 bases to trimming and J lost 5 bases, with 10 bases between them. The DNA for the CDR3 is TGCGCCAGCAGCCAAGATACGGCGGGGAATGAAAAACTGTTTTTT. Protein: CASSQDTAGNEKLFF.

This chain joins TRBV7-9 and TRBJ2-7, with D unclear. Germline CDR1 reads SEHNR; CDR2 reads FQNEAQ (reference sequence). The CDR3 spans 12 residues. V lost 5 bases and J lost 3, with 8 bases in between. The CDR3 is CASSPGDYEQYF. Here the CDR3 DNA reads TGTGCCAGCAGCCCAGGAGACTACGAGCAGTACTTC.

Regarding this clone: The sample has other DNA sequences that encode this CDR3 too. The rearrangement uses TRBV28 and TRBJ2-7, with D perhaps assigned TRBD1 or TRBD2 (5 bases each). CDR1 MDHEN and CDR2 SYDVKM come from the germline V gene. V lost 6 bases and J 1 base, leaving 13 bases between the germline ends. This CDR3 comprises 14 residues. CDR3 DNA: TGTGCCAGCAGCTCTCCGGGACGGTCCTACGAGCAGTACTTC. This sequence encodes CASSSPGRSYEQYF.

The CDR3 DNA reads as TGTGCCAGCAGCCAATCCAGGACATATGGCTACACCTTC. Translating gives CASSQSRTYGYTF. This sequence joins TRBV16 and TRBJ1-2; D is possibly TRBD1 (5 bases). The CDR3 consists of 13 residues. Looked up from germline, CDR1 is KGHSY and CDR2 is FQNENV. V lost 0 bases and J 5 bases, leaving 7 bases between the germline ends.

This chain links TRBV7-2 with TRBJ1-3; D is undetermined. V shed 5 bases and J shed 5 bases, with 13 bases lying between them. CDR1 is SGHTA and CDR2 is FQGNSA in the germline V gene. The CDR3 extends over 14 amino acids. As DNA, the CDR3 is TGTGCCAGCAGCGACGCCTTTGGGAGAAACACCATATATTTT. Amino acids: CASSDAFGRNTIYF. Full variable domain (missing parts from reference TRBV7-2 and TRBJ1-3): GAGVSQSPSNKVTEKGKDVELRCDPISGHTALYWYRQSLGQGLEFLIYFQGNSAPDKSGLPSDRFSAERTGGSVSTLTIQRTQQEDSAVYLCASSDAFGRNTIYFGEGSWLTVV.

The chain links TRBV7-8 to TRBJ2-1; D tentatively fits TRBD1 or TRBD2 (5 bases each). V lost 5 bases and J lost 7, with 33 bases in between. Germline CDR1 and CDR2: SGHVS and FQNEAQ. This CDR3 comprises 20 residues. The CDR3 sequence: CASSATRDPNSWKRYNEQFF. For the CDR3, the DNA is TGTGCCAGCAGCGCGACCCGGGACCCAAACTCTTGGAAACGTTATAATGAGCAGTTCTTC.

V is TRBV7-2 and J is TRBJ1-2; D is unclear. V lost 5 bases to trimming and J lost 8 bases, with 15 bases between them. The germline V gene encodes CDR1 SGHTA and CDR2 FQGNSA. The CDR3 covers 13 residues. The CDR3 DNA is TGTGCCAGCAGCACGCAAAAGGGTTTAGGCTACACCTTC. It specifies CASSTQKGLGYTF.

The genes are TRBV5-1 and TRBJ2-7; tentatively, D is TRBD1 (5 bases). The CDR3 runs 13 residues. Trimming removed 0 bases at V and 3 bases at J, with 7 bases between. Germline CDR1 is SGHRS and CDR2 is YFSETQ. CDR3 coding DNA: TGCGCCAGCAGCTTGGTAACAGGCTACGAGCAGTACTTC. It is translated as CASSLVTGYEQYF.

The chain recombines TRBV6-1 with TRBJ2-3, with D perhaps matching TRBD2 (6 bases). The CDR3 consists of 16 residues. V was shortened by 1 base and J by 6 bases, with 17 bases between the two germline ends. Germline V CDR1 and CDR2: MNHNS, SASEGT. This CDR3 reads CASSEGGDGSGDTQYF. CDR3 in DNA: TGTGCCAGCAGTGAAGGGGGGGACGGGAGCGGGGATACGCAGTATTTT.

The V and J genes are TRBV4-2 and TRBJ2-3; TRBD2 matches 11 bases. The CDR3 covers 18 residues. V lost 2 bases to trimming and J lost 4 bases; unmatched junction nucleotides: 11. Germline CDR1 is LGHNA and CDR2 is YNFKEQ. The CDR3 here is CASSQRWRGSGRADTQYF. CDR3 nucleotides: TGTGCCAGCAGCCAAAGGTGGAGGGGTAGCGGGAGGGCAGATACGCAGTATTTT.

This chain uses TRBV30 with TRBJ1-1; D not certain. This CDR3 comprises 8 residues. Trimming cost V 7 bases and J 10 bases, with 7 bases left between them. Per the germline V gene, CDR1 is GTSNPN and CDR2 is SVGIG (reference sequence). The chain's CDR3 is CASPPAFF. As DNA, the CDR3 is TGTGCCTCCCCACCAGCTTTCTTT.

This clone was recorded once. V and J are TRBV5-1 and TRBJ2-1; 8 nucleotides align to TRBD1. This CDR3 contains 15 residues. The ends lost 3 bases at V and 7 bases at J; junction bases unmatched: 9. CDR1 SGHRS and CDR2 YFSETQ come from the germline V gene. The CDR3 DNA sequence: TGCGCCAGCAGCTCAACAGGGGGGAGGACGAATGAGCAGTTCTTC. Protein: CASSSTGGRTNEQFF.

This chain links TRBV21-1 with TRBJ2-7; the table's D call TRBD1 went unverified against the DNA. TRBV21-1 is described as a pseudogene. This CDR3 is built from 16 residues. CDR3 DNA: TGTGCCAGCAGCAAAAGGGATAGGACGTACAGGGGCGAGCAGTACTTC. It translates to CASSKRDRTYRGEQYF.

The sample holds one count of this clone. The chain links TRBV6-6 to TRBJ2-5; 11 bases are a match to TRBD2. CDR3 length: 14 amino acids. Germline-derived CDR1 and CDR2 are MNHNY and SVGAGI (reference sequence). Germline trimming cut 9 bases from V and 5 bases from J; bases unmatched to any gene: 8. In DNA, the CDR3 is TGTGCCAGTTGTAGCGGGAGGGCTGAGGAGACCCAGTACTTC. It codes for CASCSGRAEETQYF.

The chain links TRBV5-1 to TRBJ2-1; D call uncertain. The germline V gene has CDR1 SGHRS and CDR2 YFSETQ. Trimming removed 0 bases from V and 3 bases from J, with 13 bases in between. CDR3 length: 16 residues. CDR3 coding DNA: TGCGCCAGCAGCTTGGGGGATACCCCCAACTACAATGAGCAGTTCTTC. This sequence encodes CASSLGDTPNYNEQFF. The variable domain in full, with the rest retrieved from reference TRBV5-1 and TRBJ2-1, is KAGVTQTPRYLIKTRGQQVTLSCSPISGHRSVSWYQQTPGQGLQFLFEYFSETQRNKGNFPGRFSGRQFSNSRSEMNVSTLELGDSALYLCASSLGDTPNYNEQFFGPGTRLTVL.

The DNA for the CDR3 is TGCAGCTCGAGTAGCGGGAGTACAATGGAGCAGTTCTTC. Protein sequence: CSSSSGSTMEQFF. The V gene is TRBV29-1, the J gene TRBJ2-1; 9 bases align to TRBD2. The CDR3 has 13 residues. V was clipped by 8 bases and J by 10 bases; unmatched bases: 12. The V gene's germline CDR1 is SQVTM and CDR2 ANQGSEA.

CDR3 loop: CASSHGTRSYTQYF. CDR3 DNA sequence: TGCGCCAGCAGCCACGGGACAAGGAGTTATACGCAGTATTTT. The chain is built from TRBV5-1 and TRBJ2-3; perhaps TRBD1 as D (6 bases). The CDR3 is 14 residues long. V shed 4 bases and J shed 7 bases, with 16 bases lying between them. CDR1 SGHRS and CDR2 YFSETQ come from the germline V gene.

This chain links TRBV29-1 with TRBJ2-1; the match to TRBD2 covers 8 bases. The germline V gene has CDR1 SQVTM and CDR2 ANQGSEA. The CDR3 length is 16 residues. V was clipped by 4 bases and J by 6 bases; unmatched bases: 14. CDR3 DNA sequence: TGCAGCGTTGTCCGTTTAGCGGGAATTTCCGGCAATGAGCAGTTCTTC. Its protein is CSVVRLAGISGNEQFF.

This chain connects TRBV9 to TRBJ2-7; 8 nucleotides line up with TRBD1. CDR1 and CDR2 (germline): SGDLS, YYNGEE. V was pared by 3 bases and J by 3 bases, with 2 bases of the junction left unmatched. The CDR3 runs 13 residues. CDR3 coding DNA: TGTGCCAGCAGCGGGACAGGGAACTACGAGCAGTACTTC. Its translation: CASSGTGNYEQYF.

The chain's CDR3 is CASSLELAIAQYF. Here the CDR3 DNA reads TGCGCCAGCAGCTTAGAACTAGCCATAGCGCAGTATTTT. V usage is TRBV5-1 and J usage is TRBJ2-3, with a tentative D call TRBD2 (6 bases). CDR1 and CDR2 from the germline V gene are SGHRS and YFSETQ. V was cut by 2 bases and J by 10 bases, with 14 bases left in between. The CDR3 has 13 amino acids.

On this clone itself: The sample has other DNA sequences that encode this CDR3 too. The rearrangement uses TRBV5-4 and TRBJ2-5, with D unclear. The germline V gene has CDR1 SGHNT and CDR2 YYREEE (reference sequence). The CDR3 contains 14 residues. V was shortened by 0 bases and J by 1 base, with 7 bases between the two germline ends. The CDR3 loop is CASSLGGGQETQYF. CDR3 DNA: TGTGCCAGCAGCTTGGGAGGCGGCCAAGAGACCCAGTACTTC. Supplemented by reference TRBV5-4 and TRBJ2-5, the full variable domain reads ETGVTQSPTHLIKTRGQQVTLRCSSQSGHNTVSWYQQALGQGPQFIFQYYREEENGRGNFPPRFSGLQFPNYSSELNVNALELDDSALYLCASSLGGGQETQYFGPGTRLLVL.